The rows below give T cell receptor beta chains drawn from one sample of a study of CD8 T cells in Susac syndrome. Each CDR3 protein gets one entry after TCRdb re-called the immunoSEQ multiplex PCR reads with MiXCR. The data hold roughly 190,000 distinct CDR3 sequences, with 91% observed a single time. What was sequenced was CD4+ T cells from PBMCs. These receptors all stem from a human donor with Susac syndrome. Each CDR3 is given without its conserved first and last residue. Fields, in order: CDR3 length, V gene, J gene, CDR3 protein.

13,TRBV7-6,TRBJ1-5,ASSPQGRANQPQH
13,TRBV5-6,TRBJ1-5,ASSLAGPLGQPQH
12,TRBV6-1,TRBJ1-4,ASSMDGYNEKLF
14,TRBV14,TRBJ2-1,ASSALGSGGINEQF
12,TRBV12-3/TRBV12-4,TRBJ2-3,ASSFTGFTDTQY
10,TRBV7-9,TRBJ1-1,ASSLVRDEAF
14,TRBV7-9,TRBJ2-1,ASSLEGLVIRNEQF
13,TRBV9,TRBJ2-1,ASSVVTASYNEQF
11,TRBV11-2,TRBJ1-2,ASSLERVGGYT
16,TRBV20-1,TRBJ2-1,SARGTLRGGRSYNEQF
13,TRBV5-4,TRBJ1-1,ASSPRQGKATEAF
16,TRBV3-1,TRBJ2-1,ASSQTKKTSGVYNEQF
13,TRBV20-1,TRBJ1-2,SAPGGAALDYGYT
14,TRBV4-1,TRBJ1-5,ASSPRTGGGTQPQH
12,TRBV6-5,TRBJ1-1,ASSPRTGNTEAF
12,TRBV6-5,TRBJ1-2,ASSLEASNYGYT
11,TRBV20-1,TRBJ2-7,SAKGGATYEQY
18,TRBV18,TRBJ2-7,ASSPTWPSGHMLDSYEQY
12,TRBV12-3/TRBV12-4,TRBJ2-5,ASSLKTGLETQY
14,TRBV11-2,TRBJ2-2,ASSSGLAGGTGELF
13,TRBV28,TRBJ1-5,ASSLLGQGDQPQH
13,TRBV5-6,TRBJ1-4,ASSLTDTFNEKLF
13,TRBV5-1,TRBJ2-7,ASSRPDRVSGEQY
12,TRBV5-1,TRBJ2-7,ASSWTSGIPEQY
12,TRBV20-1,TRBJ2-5,SARGATSMETQY
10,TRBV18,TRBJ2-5,ASSAIEETQY
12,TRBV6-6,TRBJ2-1,ASSYKLAGHEQF
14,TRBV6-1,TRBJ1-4,ASSDSWTATNEKLF
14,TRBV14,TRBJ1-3,ASSQEVSFSGNTIY
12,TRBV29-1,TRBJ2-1,SVRMTGSYNEQF
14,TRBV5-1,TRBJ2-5,ASSTLLAGGQETQY
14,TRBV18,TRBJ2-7,ASSPINSEFGDEQY
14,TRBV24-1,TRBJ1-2,ATSDHRLGQSYGYT
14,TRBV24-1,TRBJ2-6,ATSQPQGSGANVLT
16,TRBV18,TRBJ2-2,ASSSRTSGGTTTGELF
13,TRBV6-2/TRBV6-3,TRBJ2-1,ASSYGLADINEQF
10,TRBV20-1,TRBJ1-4,SAWTDNEKLF
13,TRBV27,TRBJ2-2,ASSLSFGGTGELF
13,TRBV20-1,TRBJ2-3,SARPTSATPYTQY
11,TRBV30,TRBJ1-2,AWSMGQGGGYT
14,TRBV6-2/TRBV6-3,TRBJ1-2,ASSYLAGPYWGGYT
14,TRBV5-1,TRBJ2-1,ASSIRTGQGYNEQF
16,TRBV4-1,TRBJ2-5,ASSQLTGLVPSRETQY
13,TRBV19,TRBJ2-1,ASSAISGGANEQF
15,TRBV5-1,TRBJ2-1,ASSEGSTSLFTNEQF
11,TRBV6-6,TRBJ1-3,ASIRQGESTIY